Below, one T cell receptor (beta chain) is given with its context. The entry originates in a study of blood T cell repertoires in COVID-19. Study details: Researchers got acute and convalescent COVID-19 samples from the United States, Italy and Spain. From T cells, B-cell-depleted T cells, or PBMCs came the material, which was cDNA or gDNA.

In the original processing: By means of reference gene primer amplification, nucleated cell counts were estimated. The protocol was immunoSEQ multiplex PCR, while the TCRdb copy is restricted to in-frame clones and leaves out a portion. V, J and clone size were drawn from that table, and D and trimming were deduced from the DNA. The sample shows over 35,000 clones, about 92% of them seen only once. With V trimmed by 1 base and J by 6 bases, 7 bases remained unmatched. The germline CDR1 and CDR2 sequences are GTSNPN and SVGIG (reference sequence). The CDR3 is 15 amino acids. The chain is built from TRBV30 and TRBJ1-2, with 11 bases matching TRBD1. This sequence was found in a man aged 70 or older with active COVID-19. Sequencing input: peripheral blood. CDR3 nucleotide sequence: TGTGCCTGGAGTGGGGGGACAGGGGGTTTAGATGGCTACACCTTC. Translation: CAWSGGTGGLDGYTF.